This passage covers 19 T cell receptor beta chains from one sample sequenced in a study of CD8 T cells in ankylosing spondylitis. The study's findings and limits: For ankylosing spondylitis blood, a TCR beta motif of 7 or 8 highly homologous variants appeared characteristic.

No antigen is known for these receptors. TCRdb reprocessed the 5' RACE reads via MiXCR and lists one record per CDR3 protein. Here the sample spans hundreds of thousands of distinct CDR3 sequences, over 15% being singletons. Sequencing input: blood, either unsorted or a sorted T cell fraction (not recorded which). These receptors were taken from a male donor with ankylosing spondylitis.

This clonotype came up a few times. The chain combines TRBV7-2 with TRBJ1-3; D gene ambiguous. V was cut by 1 base and J by 6 bases, with 13 bases left in between. Germline values: CDR1 SGHTA, CDR2 FQGNSA. The CDR3 runs to 15 residues. The CDR3 protein is CASSLVSGMANTIYF. In DNA, the CDR3 is TGTGCCAGCAGCTTAGTTAGCGGGATGGCAAACACCATATATTTT.

There are a few counts of this clonotype. The CDR3 DNA sequence: TGTGCCAGCAGTTACGCGGCAACTTATAGCAATCAGCCCCAGCATTTT. Its protein product is CASSYAATYSNQPQHF. The genes are TRBV6-2 or TRBV6-3 and TRBJ1-5; D is unresolved. The ends were cut back, 2 bases at V and 0 bases at J, with 11 bases in the middle. This CDR3 is built from 16 residues. Germline V CDR1 and CDR2: MNHEY, SVGEGT.

This clonotype turned up a few times. This chain uses TRBV5-1 with TRBJ2-5; 10 nucleotides line up with TRBD2. CDR1 and CDR2 (germline): SGHRS, YFSETQ. CDR3 size: 15 residues. V shed 4 bases and J 5 bases; nucleotides not matched to a gene: 8. In nucleotides, the CDR3 is TGCGCCAGCAGCCCTGGACTAGCGGTTAGGGAGACCCAGTACTTC. Protein sequence: CASSPGLAVRETQYF.

The V call is TRBV20-1, the J call TRBJ2-5; D is perhaps TRBD1 (6 bases). The CDR3 has 15 residues. V dropped 7 bases and J dropped 2 bases, with 20 bases sitting between them. Looked up from germline, CDR1 is DFQATT and CDR2 is SNEGSKA (reference sequence). CDR3 DNA: TGCAGTGTATCCGGACAGAATACCTTTCAAGAGACCCAGTACTTC. The encoded protein is CSVSGQNTFQETQYF.

This clonotype was observed a handful of times. The J gene is TRBJ2-2, the V gene TRBV9, with 7 bases lining up with TRBD1. The CDR3 contains 16 residues. Looked up from germline, CDR1 is SGDLS and CDR2 is YYNGEE. J gave up 4 bases and V 3 bases, and 9 bases lay outside the gene matches. Here the CDR3 DNA reads TGTGCCAGCAGCGACAGGGGTAGCATTAGCACCGGGGAGCTGTTTTTT. Protein product: CASSDRGSISTGELFF.

This chain links TRBV20-1 with TRBJ2-7, with 9 bases identical to TRBD2. The V gene end was trimmed by 1 base and the J gene end by 2 bases; junction bases not matched to a gene: 0. The length of the CDR3 is 13 residues. CDR1 and CDR2 from the germline V gene are DFQATT and SNEGSKA (reference sequence). Here the CDR3 DNA reads TGCAGTGCTAGAGGACTAGCGGCCTACGAGCAGTACTTC. As protein: CSARGLAAYEQYF.

The rearrangement joins TRBV5-1 to TRBJ2-7; TRBD1 might be the D (6 bases). The length of the CDR3 is 15 residues. CDR1 is SGHRS, CDR2 YFSETQ, per germline. V lost 5 bases, J lost 0 bases, and 15 bases lay in between. CDR3 region: CASSSGQLSSYEQYF. Here the CDR3 DNA reads TGCGCCAGCAGTAGTGGACAGCTGAGCTCCTACGAGCAGTACTTC.

Many counts were recorded for this clonotype. This rearrangement joins TRBV6-1 to TRBJ1-5, with TRBD1 as a possible D gene (5 bases). The germline V and J ends were trimmed by 5 bases and 0 bases, with 11 bases remaining between them. CDR1 is MNHNS, CDR2 SASEGT, per germline. This CDR3 is 15 amino acids long. This chain's CDR3 is CASSPGTVSNQPQHF. CDR3 nucleotides: TGTGCCAGCAGTCCCGGGACTGTTAGCAATCAGCCCCAGCATTTT.

The chain uses TRBV6-5 and TRBJ2-5; tentatively, D is TRBD2 (7 bases). The CDR3 is 15 amino acids. Germline CDR1 reads MNHEY; CDR2 reads SVGAGI. V shed 2 bases and J shed 5 bases, with 15 bases lying between them. CDR3 protein: CASSYPQGGGETQYF. For the CDR3, the DNA is TGTGCCAGCAGTTACCCGCAGGGCGGGGGCGAGACCCAGTACTTC.

V gene TRBV7-2 combines with J gene TRBJ2-7; possibly TRBD1 for D (5 bases). The CDR3 contains 14 residues. Germline loops: CDR1 SGHTA, CDR2 FQGNSA. V was pared by 1 base and J by 3 bases, with 10 bases between. The CDR3 is CASSLEVGHYEQYF. The CDR3 bases are TGTGCCAGCAGCTTAGAGGTGGGGCACTACGAGCAGTACTTC.

The V gene is TRBV29-1, the J gene TRBJ2-5; perhaps TRBD1 as D (6 bases). The CDR3 has 13 amino acids. Germline CDR1 reads SQVTM; CDR2 reads ANQGSEA. Trimming took 6 bases from V and 5 from J, leaving 16 bases between them. DNA of the CDR3: TGCAGCGTCCTACACAGGGCTGGGGAGACCCAGTACTTC. It translates to CSVLHRAGETQYF.

This sequence joins TRBV7-2 and TRBJ2-1, with TRBD2 matching over 14 bases. Trimming cost V 3 bases and J 7 bases; bases outside gene matches: 8. This CDR3 region has 17 residues. Germline V CDR1 and CDR2: SGHTA, FQGNSA. The CDR3 region has the DNA TGTGCCAGCAGCTTTCGACTAGCGGGAGGGCAACGGAATGAGCAGTTCTTC. Translated: CASSFRLAGGQRNEQFF.

This clonotype was seen only a few times. The V and J genes are TRBV7-9 and TRBJ1-1, with 7 bases matching TRBD1. The CDR3 sequence is 14 residues long. V was clipped by 5 bases and J by 3 bases; unmatched bases: 6. CDR1 is SEHNR, CDR2 FQNEAQ, per germline (reference sequence). CDR3 loop: CASSTTGTYTEAFF. The CDR3 DNA reads TGTGCCAGCAGCACGACAGGGACCTACACTGAAGCTTTCTTT.

As concerns this clonotype: Just one base apart from a much larger clone, this may be a read error. The genes are TRBV4-2 and TRBJ2-2; D ambiguous. The length of the CDR3 is 16 residues. V lost 1 base, J lost 4 bases, and 13 bases lay in between. Germline lookup yields CDR1 LGHNA and CDR2 YNFKEQ. CDR3 bases: TGTGCCAGCAGCCAAGCTGGGTCGCGTTTCACCGGGGAGCTGTTTTTT. Protein product: CASSQAGSRFTGELFF.

This clonotype was seen ten or more times. The chain is built from TRBV5-1 and TRBJ1-4; no reliable D call. The CDR3 extends over 15 amino acids. Trimming stripped 0 bases from V and 0 bases from J, with 6 bases between. Per germline, CDR1 SGHRS and CDR2 YFSETQ. CDR3 region: CASSLEGSTNEKLFF. The CDR3 DNA sequence: TGCGCCAGCAGCTTGGAAGGATCAACTAATGAAAAACTGTTTTTT.

This rearrangement joins TRBV20-1 to TRBJ2-2; tentatively, D is TRBD2 (6 bases). The germline V gene has CDR1 DFQATT and CDR2 SNEGSKA (reference sequence). The CDR3 contains 14 residues. Trimming shortened V by 6 bases and J by 6 bases, and 17 bases separated the two germline ends. The CDR3 nucleotides are TGCAGTGCAACCCGTGGGGGGAAGCCCGGGGAGCTGTTTTTT. Its protein product is CSATRGGKPGELFF.

This chain connects TRBV12-3 or TRBV12-4 to TRBJ2-7; 12 positions agree with TRBD2. CDR3 length equals 13 residues. Trimming at V came to 6 bases and at J to 13 bases, leaving 10 bases not matched to a gene. In nucleotides, the CDR3 is TGTGCCAGCAGCCTCCTAGCGGGAGGGCCGGAATACTTC. Translation gives CASSLLAGGPEYF.

In its sample, this clonotype was seen a few times. This chain's CDR3 is CSASGRAQNEQFF. CDR3 coding DNA: TGCAGTGCTAGCGGGAGGGCCCAAAATGAGCAGTTCTTC. The chain joins TRBV20-1 to TRBJ2-1, with 8 positions matching TRBD2. The CDR3 sequence is 13 residues long. The V gene end was trimmed by 3 bases and the J gene end by 7 bases; junction bases not matched to a gene: 5. The germline V gene has CDR1 DFQATT and CDR2 SNEGSKA (reference sequence).

This clonotype was observed at least ten times. The V call is TRBV15, the J call TRBJ1-1, with 11 bases lining up with TRBD1. Germline trimming cut 3 bases from V and 3 bases from J; bases unmatched to any gene: 9. The germline V gene encodes CDR1 LNHNV and CDR2 YYDKDF (reference sequence). This CDR3 is built from 17 residues. The CDR3 here is CATSRTDRGLWDTEAFF. The CDR3 DNA sequence: TGTGCCACCAGCAGGACGGACAGGGGGCTTTGGGACACTGAAGCTTTCTTT.